The sequence of this T cell receptor beta chain was determined in a study of T cells in Graves' hyperthyroidism and ophthalmopathy. Study-level points and caveats: Model-based prediction identified ophthalmopathy a median around 6.7 months prior to its onset.

Germline V gene lookup returns CDR1 MNHEY and CDR2 SVGEGT. The V gene end was trimmed by 3 bases and the J gene end by 2 bases; junction bases not matched to a gene: 5. The CDR3 contains 16 residues. Amplified TCR beta CDR3 regions came from RNA transcripts. The primer set for the first-round RT-PCR of the TCR CDR3 was HTBI. TCRdb re-called the multiplex PCR reads with MiXCR, one entry per CDR3 protein. The top ten clones hold roughly 18% of a sample with approximately 610,000 distinct CDR3 sequences, 16% of them seen once. Ten or more counts support this clonotype. The antigen is unknown. PBMCs were derived from 10 ml fresh peripheral blood.

The chain employs TRBV6-2 or TRBV6-3 and TRBJ2-5, with 11 bases matching TRBD2. This receptor was obtained from a woman aged 18-35 years with Graves' hyperthyroidism. The sequencing sample was made of blood. CDR3 bases: TGTGCCAGCAGTTATGGGACTAGCGGTCAGCAAGAGACCCAGTACTTC. Its protein product is CASSYGTSGQQETQYF.